This T cell receptor beta chain was identified in a study of spatial heterogeneity in lung cancer. Study summary: Around 22 months after resection was the median timing of the follow-up PBMC samples, which were sequenced when available. On average, each unique TCR and UMI combination appeared more than ten times in raw reads.

Time point of the sample: blood at routine non-recurrence follow-up after resection. Points on this clonotype: Its cognate antigen is unknown.

Broader study findings: At resection, ubiquitous expanded tumor TCRs appeared in blood more than at follow-up.

The CDR3 length is 13 residues. The junction had 7 bases not matched to a gene; V was cut back by 11 bases and J by 4 bases. The germline CDR1 and CDR2 sequences are SNHLY and FYNNEI. TCR cDNA molecules each had a unique molecular identifier. MiXCR, run by TCRdb on the 5' RACE reads, gives a single entry per CDR3 protein. The sample contains roughly 70,000 distinct CDR3 sequences, 8% to 9.5% of which appear only once. The specimen was PBMCs, collected at follow-up. This TCR was sampled from a female donor with early-stage non-small cell lung cancer. The gene calls are TRBV2 and TRBJ2-1; 8 bases are shared with TRBD1. CDR3 nucleotides: TGTGCCTCCGCCAGGGGGCAGTACAATGAGCAGTTCTTC. Its protein product is CASARGQYNEQFF.